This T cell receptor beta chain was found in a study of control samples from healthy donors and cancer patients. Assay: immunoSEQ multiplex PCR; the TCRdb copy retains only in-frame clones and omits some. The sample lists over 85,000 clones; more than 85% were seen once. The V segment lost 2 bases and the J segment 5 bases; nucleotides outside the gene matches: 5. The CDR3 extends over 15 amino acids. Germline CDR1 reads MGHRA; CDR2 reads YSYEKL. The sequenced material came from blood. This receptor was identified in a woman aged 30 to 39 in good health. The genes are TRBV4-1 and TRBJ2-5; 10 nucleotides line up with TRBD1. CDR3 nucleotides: TGCGCCAGCAGCCAACAAGGGACAGGGGCTGAGACCCAGTACTTC. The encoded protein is CASSQQGTGAETQYF.